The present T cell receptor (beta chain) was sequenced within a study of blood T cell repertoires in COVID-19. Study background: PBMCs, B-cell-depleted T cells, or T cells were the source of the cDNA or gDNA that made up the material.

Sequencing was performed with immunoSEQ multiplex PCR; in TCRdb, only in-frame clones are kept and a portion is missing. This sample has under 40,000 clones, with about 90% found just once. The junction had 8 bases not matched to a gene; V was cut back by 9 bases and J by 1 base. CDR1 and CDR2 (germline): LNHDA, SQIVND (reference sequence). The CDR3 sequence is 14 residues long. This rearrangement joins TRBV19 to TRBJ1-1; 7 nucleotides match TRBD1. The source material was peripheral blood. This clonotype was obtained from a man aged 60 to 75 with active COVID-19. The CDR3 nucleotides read TGTGCCAGCCTCGACAGGGCAACGAACACTGAAGCTTTCTTT. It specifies CASLDRATNTEAFF.